This is a list of T cell receptor beta chains from one sample in a study of T cells in Graves' hyperthyroidism and ophthalmopathy. TCRdb processed the multiplex PCR reads anew with MiXCR; each CDR3 protein has one entry. Of about 640,000 distinct CDR3 sequences in the sample, less than 25% are singletons; the top ten hold 34%. The sequencing input was blood. All receptors come from a young man with Graves' ophthalmopathy. CDR3s include the opening cysteine and the closing phenylalanine or tryptophan. The D gene is left open where the match is weak. Size values are once, few and many counts, or a class for expanded clones, and some rows have none.

J	D	V	size	DNA	CDR3
TRBJ1-2	TRBD1	TRBV6-1	many	TGTGCCAGCAGCACGGACAGGCTCTATGGCTACACCTTC	CASSTDRLYGYTF
TRBJ2-7	NA	TRBV5-1	NA	TGCGCCAGCAGCCCACGGCTCGGGTACGAGCAGTACTTC	CASSPRLGYEQYF
TRBJ1-6	NA	TRBV28	many	TGTGCCAGCAGTTTTCCCGGGGGCTCTAATTCACCCCTCCACTTT	CASSFPGGSNSPLHF
TRBJ2-1	NA	TRBV3-1	many	TGTGCCAGCAGCCAAGAGTGGGGTAATGAGCAGTTCTTC	CASSQEWGNEQFF
TRBJ2-2	NA	TRBV6-5	NA	TGTGCCAGCAGTTCACGGAGGAGGGTGGGCGGGGAGCTGTTTTTT	CASSSRRRVGGELFF
TRBJ1-1	NA	TRBV7-9	few	TGTGCCAGCAGCCCCATGAGGGGAACTGAAGCTTTCTTT	CASSPMRGTEAFF
TRBJ2-1	NA	TRBV19	NA	TGTGCCAGTAGTGATTTAGTCTCCGGGTTCGATGAGCAGTTCTTC	CASSDLVSGFDEQFF
TRBJ2-1	NA	TRBV6-2/TRBV6-3	few	TGTGCCAGCAGTTACTCGGGCTTTCTTAGCAGGAATGAGCAGTTCTTC	CASSYSGFLSRNEQFF
TRBJ2-6	TRBD2	TRBV24-1	once	TGTGCCACCAGCTTCCCGGGACTAGCTGATTCTGGGGCCAACGTCCTGACTTTC	CATSFPGLADSGANVLTF
TRBJ2-1	NA	TRBV5-1	NA	TGCGCCAGCCGGACCGCCGGGGCGGCCTACAATGAGCAGTTCTTC	CASRTAGAAYNEQFF
TRBJ1-2	TRBD1	TRBV19	NA	TGTGCCAGTCGACAGGGGCTTGGCTACACCTTC	CASRQGLGYTF
TRBJ2-3	NA	TRBV28	many	TGTGCCAGCAGTTTAGGCGGCGGCCTAACAGATACGCAGTATTTT	CASSLGGGLTDTQYF
TRBJ2-7	NA	TRBV18	many	TGTGCCAGCTCAACCGGGACTGGACGTTACGAGCAGTACTTC	CASSTGTGRYEQYF
TRBJ2-7	NA	TRBV10-2	once	TGCGCCAGCAGTGAAGCAACCTACGAGCAGTACTTC	CASSEATYEQYF
TRBJ2-2	NA	TRBV12-5	NA	TGTGCTAGTGGGTACCTGGGGGGCGCGAACACCGGGGAGCTGTTTTTT	CASGYLGGANTGELFF
TRBJ1-1	NA	TRBV9	NA	TGTGCCAGCAGCGTAGGGGGGGGGCAGGGGACGGCTGAAGCTTTCTTT	CASSVGGGQGTAEAFF
TRBJ1-2	NA	TRBV3-1	few	TGTGCCAGCAGCCAAGAGGGGGCATATGGCTACACCTTC	CASSQEGAYGYTF
TRBJ2-7	NA	TRBV20-1	many	TGCAGTGCTAGAATCGACTACGAGCAGTACTTC	CSARIDYEQYF
TRBJ2-3	TRBD2	TRBV11-2	many	TGTGCCAGCAGCGGGCGGGCTAGCGGATTCACAGATACGCAGTATTTT	CASSGRASGFTDTQYF
TRBJ2-2	NA	TRBV11-2	many	TGTGCCAGCAGCGATACACCTTTTTTCGGGGTCTCCGGGGAGCTGTTTTTT	CASSDTPFFGVSGELFF
TRBJ2-1	NA	TRBV2	many	TGTGCCAGCAGGGAGGCGAATGAGCAGTTCTTC	CASREANEQFF
TRBJ2-7	NA	TRBV20-1	NA	TGCAGTGCTAGACCAAATTCCGGGACTGGATACTTGGAGCAGTACTTC	CSARPNSGTGYLEQYF
TRBJ2-7	NA	TRBV18	many	TGTGCCAGCTCAGTAGGAGCTACGTCCTACGAGCAGTACTTC	CASSVGATSYEQYF
TRBJ1-3	NA	TRBV12-3/TRBV12-4	NA	TGTGCCAGCAGTTTAGCGGCGTCGGGAGGTTCTCCTGGAAACACCATATATTTT	CASSLAASGGSPGNTIYF
TRBJ2-1	NA	TRBV29-1	NA	TGCAGCGGTAGACTAAGCTCCTACAATGAGCAGTTCTTC	CSGRLSSYNEQFF
TRBJ1-5	TRBD1	TRBV30	many	TGTGCCTGGGGGGGACAGGGAGGAACTCAGCCCCAGCATTTT	CAWGGQGGTQPQHF
TRBJ2-7	TRBD2	TRBV20-1	NA	TGCAGTGCTAGAGATGCCCGGGTAGCGGGATTCTCCTACGAGCAGTACTTC	CSARDARVAGFSYEQYF
TRBJ1-5	TRBD1	TRBV10-3	few	TGTGCCATCAGTGCCCAGGGGGGCAATCAGCCCCAGCATTTT	CAISAQGGNQPQHF
TRBJ2-7	TRBD1	TRBV7-2	NA	TGTGCCAGCAGCTTTGGACAGGGATTTTCCTACGAGCAGTACTTC	CASSFGQGFSYEQYF
TRBJ2-7	TRBD1	TRBV5-1	many	TGTGCCAGCAGCCCGACCGGGACAGCCTACGAGCAGTACTTC	CASSPTGTAYEQYF
TRBJ2-4	NA	TRBV5-1	many	TGCGCCAGCAGCTTGGCGGAGGGGTGGAACATTCAGTACTTC	CASSLAEGWNIQYF
TRBJ2-1	NA	TRBV12-3/TRBV12-4	many	TGTGCCAGCAGTTTACAAGCAGATGAGCAGTTCTTC	CASSLQADEQFF
TRBJ2-1	TRBD2	TRBV6-5	many	TGTGCCAGCAGTTACGGCGGGAGGTACAATGAGCAGTTCTTC	CASSYGGRYNEQFF
TRBJ1-5	NA	TRBV2	NA	TGTGCCAGCAGCGGAGAGGGGGGTAGCAATCAGCCCCAGCATTTT	CASSGEGGSNQPQHF
TRBJ2-3	NA	TRBV7-8	NA	TGTGCCAGCAGCGTCACAGTAGATACGCAGTATTTT	CASSVTVDTQYF
TRBJ2-7	TRBD2	TRBV20-1	few	TGCAGTGCTAGCAGACTAGCGGGAGCTATCGAGCAGTACTTC	CSASRLAGAIEQYF
TRBJ2-1	TRBD1	TRBV7-9	NA	TGTGCCAGCAGCCCCCCGGACAGGGGTTCCTACAATGAGCAGTTCTTC	CASSPPDRGSYNEQFF
TRBJ2-7	TRBD2	TRBV10-2	NA	TGCGCCACCTCGGGGACTAGCTCCTACGAGCAGTACTTC	CATSGTSSYEQYF
TRBJ2-3	TRBD1	TRBV5-1	many	TGCGCCAGCAGCTTGGGAGTGACAGGGGGCACAGATACGCAGTATTTT	CASSLGVTGGTDTQYF
TRBJ2-1	NA	TRBV19	NA	TGTGCCAGTAGTATTGGGGGGGCCCCTGAGCAGTTCTTC	CASSIGGAPEQFF
TRBJ2-7	TRBD1	TRBV5-4	few	TGTGCCAGCAGCAAAAAACCCGGACAGGGGGCGGGGTACGAGCAGTACTTC	CASSKKPGQGAGYEQYF
TRBJ2-3	NA	TRBV28	many	TGTGCCAGCAGTGACCCGGGAGTCCCCAGGGATACGCAGTATTTT	CASSDPGVPRDTQYF
TRBJ1-1	NA	TRBV18	many	TGTGCCAGCTCGCAATCCGCGAACACTGAAGCTTTCTTT	CASSQSANTEAFF
TRBJ1-2	NA	TRBV18	few	TGTGCCAGCTCACCACCGACGGTAATGGGTGGCTACACCTTC	CASSPPTVMGGYTF
TRBJ2-3	TRBD2	TRBV7-2	NA	TGTGCCAGCAGCCTAACGAGCGGGACCGGCACAGATACGCAGTATTTT	CASSLTSGTGTDTQYF
TRBJ2-1	TRBD2	TRBV11-2	NA	TGCGCCAGCAGTGAACTTCGGACTAGCGGAATCAATGAGCAGTTCTTC	CASSELRTSGINEQFF
TRBJ2-5	TRBD1	TRBV2	few	TGTGCCAGCACGAGGGACAGAGGTTATGTGGAGACCCAGTACTTC	CASTRDRGYVETQYF
TRBJ2-1	TRBD2	TRBV9	NA	TGTGCCTGCAGCGGACCGGGACTAGCGGGAGTGAATGAGCAGTTCTTC	CACSGPGLAGVNEQFF
TRBJ1-1	NA	TRBV6-1	few	TGTGCCAGCAGTGAGGGAGGGGCCGAAGCTTTCTTT	CASSEGGAEAFF
TRBJ2-4	NA	TRBV4-2	NA	TGTGCCAGCAGCTTAGCAGTTTTAGCCAAAAGCATTCAGTACTTC	CASSLAVLAKSIQYF
TRBJ2-7	TRBD2	TRBV4-1	few	TGCGCCAGCAGCCAAGGACTAGCGGGGCATTCCTACGAGCAGTACTTC	CASSQGLAGHSYEQYF
TRBJ2-1	TRBD2	TRBV7-8	many	TGTGCCAGCAGCTTAGTGGTACTCTGGACTAGCCGCGAATCCTACAATGAGCAGTTCTTC	CASSLVVLWTSRESYNEQFF
TRBJ1-1	NA	TRBV2	NA	TGTGCCAGCAGTGAAGCGCTTCGACAAACTGAAGCTTTCTTT	CASSEALRQTEAFF
TRBJ1-6	NA	TRBV10-3	NA	TGTGCCATCAGTGAGTCAGGCCGGGGGCGATCACCCCTCCACTTT	CAISESGRGRSPLHF
TRBJ2-1	TRBD2	TRBV7-3	few	TGTGCCAGCAGCCAATATAGCGGGAGCTCCTACAATGAGCAGTTCTTC	CASSQYSGSSYNEQFF
TRBJ2-7	NA	TRBV27	NA	TGTGCCAGCAGTTTCCAGGCGTCCTACGAGCAGTACTTC	CASSFQASYEQYF
TRBJ1-5	TRBD1	TRBV5-6	few	TGTGCCAGCAGCAGGGGCAGGGGGAGGAGGAGCAATCAGCCCCAGCATTTT	CASSRGRGRRSNQPQHF
TRBJ1-1	NA	TRBV7-2	many	TGTGCCAGCAGCCTTAACAGGGATCCTGAAGCTTTCTTT	CASSLNRDPEAFF
TRBJ2-3	NA	TRBV13	NA	TGTGCCAGCAGCCCAGGACAGAGTAGCACAGATACGCAGTATTTT	CASSPGQSSTDTQYF
TRBJ1-5	NA	TRBV6-4	few	TGTGCCAGCATTCCTGACGGCTCGGGACGCGGCAATCAGCCCCAGCATTTT	CASIPDGSGRGNQPQHF